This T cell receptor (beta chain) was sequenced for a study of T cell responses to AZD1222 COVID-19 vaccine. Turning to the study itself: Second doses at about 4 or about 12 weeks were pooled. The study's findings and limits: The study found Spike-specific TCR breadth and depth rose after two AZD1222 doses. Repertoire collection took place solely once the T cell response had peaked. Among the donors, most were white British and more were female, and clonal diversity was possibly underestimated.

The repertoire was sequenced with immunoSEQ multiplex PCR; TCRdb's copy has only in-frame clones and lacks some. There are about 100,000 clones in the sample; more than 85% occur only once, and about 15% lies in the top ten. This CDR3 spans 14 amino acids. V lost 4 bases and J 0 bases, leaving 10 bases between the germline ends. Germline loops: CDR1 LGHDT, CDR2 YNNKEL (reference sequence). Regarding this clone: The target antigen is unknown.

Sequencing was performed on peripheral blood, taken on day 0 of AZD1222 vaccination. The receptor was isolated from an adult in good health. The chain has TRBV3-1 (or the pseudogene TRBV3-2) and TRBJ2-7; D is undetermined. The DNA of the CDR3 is TGTGCCAGCAGCCCTCAACCAGCCTCCTACGAGCAGTACTTC. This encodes CASSPQPASYEQYF.